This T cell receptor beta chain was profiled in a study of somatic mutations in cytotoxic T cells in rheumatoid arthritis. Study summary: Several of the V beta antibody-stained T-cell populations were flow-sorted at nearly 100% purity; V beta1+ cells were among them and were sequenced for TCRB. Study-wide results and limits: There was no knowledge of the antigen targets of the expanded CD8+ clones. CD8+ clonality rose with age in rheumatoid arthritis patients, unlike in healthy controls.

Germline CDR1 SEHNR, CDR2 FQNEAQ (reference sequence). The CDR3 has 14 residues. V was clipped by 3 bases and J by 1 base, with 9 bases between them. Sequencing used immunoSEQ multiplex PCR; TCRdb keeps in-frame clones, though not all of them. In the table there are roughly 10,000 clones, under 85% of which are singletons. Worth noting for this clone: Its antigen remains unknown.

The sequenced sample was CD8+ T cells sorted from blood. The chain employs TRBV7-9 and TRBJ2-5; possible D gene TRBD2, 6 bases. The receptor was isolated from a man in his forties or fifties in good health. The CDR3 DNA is TGTGCCAGCAGCTTGGAGGGTGGCCAAGAGACCCAGTACTTC. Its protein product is CASSLEGGQETQYF.